The next 13 T cell receptor beta chains were all read from a single sample in a study of cytomegalovirus exposure and HLA in healthy donors. PCR primers comprised 60 Vbeta and 13 Jbeta primers. TCRdb's table, derived via immunoSEQ multiplex PCR, lists solely in-frame clones and lacks some. The data show more than 95,000 clones, around 75% seen once. Sequenced input: PBMCs. Every receptor here comes from a woman aged 45-65 years in good health and CMV-seropositive.

The rearrangement uses TRBV9 and TRBJ2-1; TRBD2 might be the D (7 bases). The CDR3 runs 16 residues. Between the trimmed V and J ends, which lost 3 bases and 4 bases, there was a span of 17 bases. Germline assignment: CDR1 SGDLS and CDR2 YYNGEE. The CDR3 coding sequence is TGTGCCAGCAGCGACCCGGACAGCGGGAAGTACAATGAGCAGTTCTTC. Its protein product is CASSDPDSGKYNEQFF.

The V and J genes are TRBV6-6 and TRBJ2-5; 7 bases are a match to TRBD1. V dropped 5 bases and J dropped 7; count of bases not matched to a gene: 7. CDR1 and CDR2 (germline): MNHNY, SVGAGI (reference sequence). The CDR3 totals 13 residues. The CDR3 loop is CASSDRVVGTQYF. For the CDR3, the DNA is TGTGCCAGCAGTGACAGGGTAGTGGGGACCCAGTACTTC.

V is TRBV30 and J is TRBJ2-5, with 8 bases matching TRBD2. Per the germline V gene, CDR1 is GTSNPN and CDR2 is SVGIG (reference sequence). This CDR3 spans 14 amino acids. The V and J ends lost 3 bases and 3 bases, in that order; junction bases with no gene match: 6. CDR3 in amino acids: CAWSKFSGEETQYF. For the CDR3, the DNA is TGTGCCTGGAGCAAATTTAGCGGGGAAGAGACCCAGTACTTC.

The sample holds one count of this clone. The chain uses TRBV4-2 and TRBJ2-7; 8 bases line up with TRBD2. CDR3 length: 16 residues. Germline V CDR1 and CDR2: LGHNA, YNFKEQ. V lost 4 bases to trimming and J lost 5 bases; unmatched junction nucleotides: 13. The CDR3 here is CASSPPPPGGYHEQYF. The CDR3 DNA is TGTGCCAGCAGCCCCCCGCCCCCGGGAGGGTACCACGAGCAGTACTTC.

Notes on this clone: The same CDR3 is also encoded by other DNA sequences in this sample. The chain links TRBV29-1 to TRBJ2-5, with D uncertain. V was pared by 3 bases and J by 2 bases, with 7 bases between. Per the germline V gene, CDR1 is SQVTM and CDR2 is ANQGSEA. This CDR3 spans 12 amino acids. The CDR3 loop is CSVEAVQETQYF. CDR3 DNA: TGCAGCGTTGAGGCAGTACAAGAGACCCAGTACTTC.

V gene TRBV6-5 combines with J gene TRBJ1-6; 7 bases are shared with TRBD1. Germline CDR1 MNHEY, CDR2 SVGAGI. Trimming at V came to 5 bases and at J to 10 bases, leaving 11 bases not matched to a gene. CDR3 length: 15 amino acids. The CDR3 sequence: CASSPSTGRTSPLHF. The CDR3, as DNA: TGTGCCAGCAGTCCTTCGACAGGGAGGACCTCACCCCTCCACTTT.

The rearrangement uses TRBV6-5 and TRBJ2-5, with TRBD1 matching over 7 bases. Near its end, the DNA agrees better with TRBJ2-7, so the J call may be wrong. Germline V gene data show CDR1 as MNHEY and CDR2 as SVGAGI. The CDR3 consists of 14 residues. In nucleotides, the CDR3 is TGTGCCAGCAGTTACGGGGGACAGCCCTACGAGCAGTACTTC. It specifies CASSYGGQPYEQYF.

The chain recombines TRBV5-1 with TRBJ1-4, with D perhaps TRBD1 (6 bases). This CDR3 region has 14 residues. Trimming cost V 7 bases and J 1 base, with 11 bases left between them. CDR1 is SGHRS, CDR2 YFSETQ, per germline. The CDR3 sequence: CASAQGITNEKLFF. The CDR3 DNA follows: TGCGCCAGCGCTCAGGGGATAACTAATGAAAAACTGTTTTTT.

Note on this clone: Other DNA sequences in this sample translate to the same CDR3. The rearrangement joins TRBV5-1 to TRBJ2-3; possibly TRBD2 for D (6 bases). The CDR3 runs to 13 residues. The V gene's germline CDR1 is SGHRS and CDR2 YFSETQ. Trimming removed 4 bases from V and 5 bases from J, with 11 bases in between. The CDR3 coding sequence is TGCGCCAGCAGCCGGGACTTCTTAGATACGCAGTATTTT. Its translation is CASSRDFLDTQYF. Full variable domain (remainder filled in from reference TRBV5-1 and TRBJ2-3): KAGVTQTPRYLIKTRGQQVTLSCSPISGHRSVSWYQQTPGQGLQFLFEYFSETQRNKGNFPGRFSGRQFSNSRSEMNVSTLELGDSALYLCASSRDFLDTQYFGPGTRLTVL.

The genes are TRBV19 and TRBJ1-2; 9 bases fit TRBD1. The CDR3 contains 16 residues. Germline V gene lookup returns CDR1 LNHDA and CDR2 SQIVND (reference sequence). Trimming removed 4 bases from V and 2 bases from J; junction bases left unmatched: 8. CDR3 nucleotides: TGTGCCAGTAGTACCGGGACAGGGCAACTCAACTATGGCTACACCTTC. As protein: CASSTGTGQLNYGYTF.

V and J are TRBV30 and TRBJ2-3, with D possibly TRBD1 on 5 matching bases. V lost 2 bases, J lost 3 bases, and 12 bases lay in between. The CDR3 covers 14 residues. Germline V gene data show CDR1 as GTSNPN and CDR2 as SVGIG (reference sequence). CDR3 loop: CAWSLGRTTDTQYF. As DNA, the CDR3 is TGTGCCTGGAGTTTAGGGCGGACAACAGATACGCAGTATTTT.

V usage is TRBV2 and J usage is TRBJ1-2, with D maybe TRBD1 (6 bases). CDR1 is SNHLY, CDR2 FYNNEI, per germline. V lost 0 bases and J 8 bases, leaving 13 bases between the germline ends. The CDR3 totals 14 residues. The CDR3 loop reads CASSEARGASGYTF. As DNA, the CDR3 is TGTGCCAGCAGTGAAGCTCGGGGGGCCTCGGGCTACACCTTC.

V and J are TRBV5-6 and TRBJ2-7; the D gene is possibly TRBD1 (5 bases). V lost 2 bases, J lost 5 bases, and 5 bases lay in between. This CDR3 region has 11 residues. Germline CDR1 reads SGHDT; CDR2 reads YYEEEE. The CDR3 sequence: CASSLGDEQYF. Here the CDR3 DNA reads TGTGCCAGCAGCTTAGGGGACGAGCAGTACTTC.